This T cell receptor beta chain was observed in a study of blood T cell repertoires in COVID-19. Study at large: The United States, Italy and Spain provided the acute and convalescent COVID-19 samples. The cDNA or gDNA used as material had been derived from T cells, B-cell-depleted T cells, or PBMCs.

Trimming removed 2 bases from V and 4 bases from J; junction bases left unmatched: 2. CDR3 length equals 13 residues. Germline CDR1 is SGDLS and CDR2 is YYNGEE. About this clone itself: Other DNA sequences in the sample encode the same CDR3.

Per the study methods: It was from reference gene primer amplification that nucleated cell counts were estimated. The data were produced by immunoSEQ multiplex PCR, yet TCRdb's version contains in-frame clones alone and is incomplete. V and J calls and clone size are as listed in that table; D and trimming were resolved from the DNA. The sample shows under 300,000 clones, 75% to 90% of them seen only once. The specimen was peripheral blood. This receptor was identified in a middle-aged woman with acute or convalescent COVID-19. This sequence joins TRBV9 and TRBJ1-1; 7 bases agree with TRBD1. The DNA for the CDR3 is TGTGCCAGCAGCGTGCAGGGGGGCACTGAAGCTTTCTTT. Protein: CASSVQGGTEAFF.